A single sample is the source of the 17 T cell receptor beta chains below, sequenced in a study of T cell responses to AZD1222 COVID-19 vaccine. This table comes from immunoSEQ multiplex PCR, and its TCRdb copy is limited to in-frame clones, with some not included. The sample has some 80,000 clones, approximately 90% seen once. Sequences were derived from peripheral blood, sampled 28 days after the second dose of the MenACWY control vaccine. These receptors were taken from an adult who received the MenACWY meningococcal vaccine as a control.

This clone has a single count. The chain is built from TRBV19 and TRBJ1-1, with TRBD1 identical over 8 bases. Germline CDR1 is LNHDA and CDR2 is SQIVND (reference sequence). Unmatched junction bases numbered 16, after V lost 5 bases and J lost 5 bases. This CDR3 has 17 amino acids. The CDR3 is CASSSRGFGQGKTEAFF. CDR3 bases: TGTGCCAGTAGTTCGAGAGGGTTCGGACAGGGTAAAACTGAAGCTTTCTTT.

A remark on this clone: The sample holds other DNA sequences that translate to the same CDR3. The rearrangement joins TRBV6-5 to TRBJ1-1; 7 bases match TRBD1. V shed 5 bases and J 0 bases; nucleotides not matched to a gene: 6. Looked up from germline, CDR1 is MNHEY and CDR2 is SVGAGI. This CDR3 is built from 15 residues. CDR3 nucleotides: TGTGCCAGCAGTCTAGGGACAGCAGTGAACACTGAAGCTTTCTTT. It encodes CASSLGTAVNTEAFF.

The chain couples TRBV3-1 (or the pseudogene TRBV3-2) to TRBJ1-5, with TRBD1 as a possible D gene (6 bases). Per germline, CDR1 LGHDT and CDR2 YNNKEL (reference sequence). The CDR3 is 14 residues long. Trimming pared 4 bases from V and 5 bases from J, leaving 12 bases between. The CDR3: CASSPGRGDQPQHF. The CDR3 coding sequence is TGTGCCAGCAGCCCGGGCAGGGGCGATCAGCCCCAGCATTTT.

This clone showed up just a few times. The rearrangement joins TRBV19 to TRBJ1-1; D remains ambiguous. The V end lost 6 bases, the J end lost 0 bases, and 14 bases lay between the germline ends. The CDR3 runs to 15 residues. CDR1 is LNHDA, CDR2 SQIVND, per germline (reference sequence). The CDR3 region has the DNA TGTGCCAGTAGCCAGGTCCAGGCTTTGAACACTGAAGCTTTCTTT. It yields the protein CASSQVQALNTEAFF.

The V gene is TRBV6-5, the J gene TRBJ1-2, with TRBD1 matching 9 bases. The CDR3 extends over 14 amino acids. After removal of 8 bases from V and 3 bases from J, the junction contained 7 bases not matched to a gene. In germline, CDR1 is MNHEY, CDR2 SVGAGI. The CDR3 DNA reads as TGTGCCAGCGAAAACAGGGGGCGAGACTATGGCTACACCTTC. Translation gives CASENRGRDYGYTF.

The gene calls are TRBV5-1 and TRBJ1-2; no clear D gene. Trimming shortened V by 4 bases and J by 2 bases, and 12 bases separated the two germline ends. The CDR3 sequence is 14 residues long. In germline, CDR1 is SGHRS, CDR2 YFSETQ. The CDR3 is CASSPPSSNYGYTF. The CDR3 region has the DNA TGCGCCAGCAGCCCCCCGAGCTCAAACTATGGCTACACCTTC.

V is TRBV7-8 and J is TRBJ2-7, with 10 bases fitting TRBD1. Losses at the gene ends were 10 bases for V and 1 base for J; bases not matched to a gene: 7. Germline V lookup: CDR1 SGHVS, CDR2 FQNEAQ. This CDR3 has 14 residues. CDR3 residues: CAILRDRGSYEQYF. The CDR3 bases are TGTGCCATTCTCCGGGACAGGGGATCCTACGAGCAGTACTTC.

The rearrangement links TRBV4-3 to TRBJ2-2, with TRBD1 identical over 11 bases. CDR1 and CDR2 from the germline V gene are LGHNA and YSLEER. Trimming took 1 base from V and 7 from J; bases not matched to a gene: 5. CDR3 length equals 16 residues. CDR3 amino acids: CASSQAGTGGSGELFF. CDR3 DNA: TGCGCCAGCAGCCAAGCTGGGACAGGGGGAAGCGGGGAGCTGTTTTTT.

This clone has a handful of counts. The genes are TRBV5-1 and TRBJ2-3, with D perhaps TRBD1 (5 bases). The CDR3 sequence is 14 residues long. Between the trimmed V and J ends, which lost 7 bases and 3 bases, there was a span of 15 bases. CDR1 is SGHRS and CDR2 is YFSETQ in the germline V gene. The CDR3 is CASAKAGPTDTQYF. CDR3 nucleotides: TGCGCCAGCGCTAAGGCAGGGCCGACAGATACGCAGTATTTT.

The V and J genes are TRBV6-1 and TRBJ2-3; 12 bases are shared with TRBD2. The CDR3 covers 15 residues. The V and J ends lost 3 bases and 8 bases, in that order; junction bases with no gene match: 6. CDR1 and CDR2 from the germline V gene are MNHNS and SASEGT. The CDR3, as DNA: TGTGCCAGCAGTGAGACTAGCGGGAGCACGGGTACGCAGTATTTT. Encoded protein: CASSETSGSTGTQYF.

The rearrangement joins TRBV6-1 to TRBJ1-2, with 9 positions matching TRBD1. This CDR3 region has 18 residues. The germline V gene has CDR1 MNHNS and CDR2 SASEGT. J lost 0 bases, V lost 4 bases, and 12 bases had no gene match. DNA of the CDR3: TGTGCCAGCAGTGGTCCTCCGGGACAGGGAACCTCTAACTATGGCTACACCTTC. It yields the protein CASSGPPGQGTSNYGYTF.

The V call is TRBV19, the J call TRBJ2-5; 7 nucleotides agree with TRBD1. Germline CDR1 LNHDA, CDR2 SQIVND (reference sequence). Losses at the gene ends were 5 bases for V and 2 bases for J; bases not matched to a gene: 2. The CDR3 consists of 13 residues. CDR3 sequence reads: CASSDRAQETQYF. The CDR3 bases are TGTGCCAGTAGTGACAGGGCGCAAGAGACCCAGTACTTC.

V gene TRBV7-3 combines with J gene TRBJ1-1; the D gene is possibly TRBD1 (5 bases). The germline V gene has CDR1 SGHTA and CDR2 FQGTGA. This CDR3 contains 15 residues. V shed 5 bases and J shed 5 bases, with 18 bases lying between them. CDR3 DNA: TGTGCCAGCAGCGCTCTCGGGGCAGGGAGGACTGAAGCTTTCTTT. This gives the protein CASSALGAGRTEAFF.

The chain is built from TRBV2 and TRBJ2-7, with D perhaps assigned TRBD1 or TRBD2 (5 bases each). The ends were cut back, 2 bases at V and 3 bases at J, with 14 bases in the middle. The CDR3 has 15 residues. The germline V gene has CDR1 SNHLY and CDR2 FYNNEI. This CDR3 reads CASSESVGPGYEQYF. Written as DNA, the CDR3 is TGTGCCAGCAGTGAAAGTGTGGGACCCGGCTACGAGCAGTACTTC.

The rearrangement links TRBV19 to TRBJ1-4; 9 nucleotides match TRBD1. The CDR3 length is 15 residues. The germline CDR1 and CDR2 sequences are LNHDA and SQIVND (reference sequence). The V gene end was trimmed by 7 bases and the J gene end by 8 bases; junction bases not matched to a gene: 11. DNA of the CDR3: TGTGCCAGTAACGGACAGGGACAGGGCGAGGAAAAACTGTTTTTT. Translating it yields CASNGQGQGEEKLFF.

This chain connects TRBV20-1 to TRBJ2-7; tentatively, D is TRBD1 or TRBD2 (5 bases each). The CDR3 is 11 amino acids. Germline CDR1 reads DFQATT; CDR2 reads SNEGSKA (reference sequence). Trimming took 3 bases from V and 6 from J, leaving 9 bases between them. The CDR3 reads CSASSGREQYF. The CDR3 DNA reads as TGCAGTGCTAGTTCGGGGCGCGAGCAGTACTTC.

The V gene is TRBV18, the J gene TRBJ2-5; 11 positions match TRBD2. This CDR3 comprises 16 residues. Germline CDR1 KGHSH, CDR2 LQKENI. Trimming took 3 bases from V and 5 from J; bases not matched to a gene: 8. The CDR3, as DNA: TGTGCCAGCTCACCTAGACTAGCGGGGCTTGGGGAGACCCAGTACTTC. Translated: CASSPRLAGLGETQYF.